Each of the 21 T cell receptor beta chains below was sequenced from the same sample in a study of cytomegalovirus exposure and HLA in healthy donors. The PCR ran on 60 Vbeta and 13 Jbeta primers. Produced via immunoSEQ multiplex PCR; TCRdb's table is partial and in-frame only. Of fewer than 200,000 clones in the sample, about four fifths were seen once. Source material: PBMCs. These receptors were taken from a woman between 18 and 29 years old in good health and CMV-seropositive.

The rearrangement uses TRBV6-5 and TRBJ2-5; D may be TRBD1 (6 bases). The J call is uncertain, as TRBJ2-7 better fits the DNA end. Looked up from germline, CDR1 is MNHEY and CDR2 is SVGAGI. The CDR3 extends over 13 amino acids. CDR3 region: CASSYFRGYEQYF. CDR3 coding DNA: TGTGCCAGCAGTTACTTCAGGGGCTACGAGCAGTACTTC.

CDR3 DNA sequence: TGTGCCAGCAGCTTAGATTCAGGGGGCAGGCCGGGATGGACCGGGGAGCTGTTTTTT. This codes for CASSLDSGGRPGWTGELFF. The chain carries TRBV7-6 and TRBJ2-2; 8 bases match TRBD1. The V gene's germline CDR1 is SGHVS and CDR2 FNYEAQ. V shed 1 base and J 5 bases; nucleotides not matched to a gene: 15. This CDR3 has 19 amino acids.

The rearrangement uses TRBV6-1 and TRBJ1-1, with unresolved D. V was shortened by 7 bases and J by 11 bases, with 20 bases between the two germline ends. The CDR3 has 13 amino acids. Germline V CDR1 and CDR2: MNHNS, SASEGT. CDR3 in amino acids: CASILARPVRAFF. In DNA, the CDR3 is TGTGCCAGCATCCTCGCCCGGCCCGTGCGGGCTTTCTTT.

The CDR3 loop reads CASSLQYANTGELFF. CDR3 DNA: TGTGCCAGCAGTTTGCAGTACGCGAACACCGGGGAGCTGTTTTTT. The chain uses TRBV27 and TRBJ2-2; D unclear. Trimming took off 3 bases at V and 0 bases at J, with 8 bases between the two ends. Germline loops: CDR1 MNHEY, CDR2 SMNVEV (reference sequence). The CDR3 is made up of 15 amino acids.

The chain carries TRBV13 and TRBJ2-1; 8 nucleotides align to TRBD2. The CDR3 spans 15 residues. Germline V gene data show CDR1 as PRHDT and CDR2 as FYEKMQ (reference sequence). With 6 bases clipped from V and 6 bases from J, the junction kept 10 bases outside the gene matches. The CDR3, as DNA: TGTGCCAGCAGGGCGGGCGGGGGGCCCCCCAATGAGCAGTTCTTC. It encodes CASRAGGGPPNEQFF.

The chain is built from TRBV12-5 and TRBJ1-2, with 8 bases identical to TRBD1. The CDR3 is 15 amino acids. J lost 4 bases, V lost 5 bases, and 9 bases had no gene match. Germline V CDR1 and CDR2: LGHNT, FRNRAP. CDR3 DNA sequence: TGTGCTAGTGGTACACAGGGGGTCAGAGGCTATGGCTACACCTTC. This translates into CASGTQGVRGYGYTF.

The V and J genes are TRBV5-1 and TRBJ2-5, with TRBD2 matching over 13 bases. Germline CDR1 reads SGHRS; CDR2 reads YFSETQ. V lost 4 bases to trimming and J lost 1 base; unmatched junction nucleotides: 4. The CDR3 extends over 16 amino acids. CDR3 protein: CASSTTSGGPQETQYF. CDR3 sequence (DNA): TGCGCCAGCAGCACGACTAGCGGGGGGCCCCAAGAGACCCAGTACTTC.

The CDR3 sequence: CASSPLDSPGGYTF. The CDR3 DNA reads as TGTGCCAGCAGTCCTTTAGACAGCCCCGGTGGCTACACCTTC. The chain is built from TRBV6-5 and TRBJ1-2; a possible D gene is TRBD1 (5 bases). The CDR3 is 14 residues long. From germline, CDR1 is MNHEY and CDR2 SVGAGI. The V gene lost 5 bases and the J gene lost 7 bases, with 17 bases spanning the gap.

This chain uses TRBV4-2 with TRBJ2-7, with D possibly TRBD2 on 5 matching bases. Germline V CDR1 and CDR2: LGHNA, YNFKEQ. Trimming removed 0 bases from V and 6 bases from J, with 12 bases in between. The CDR3 runs to 14 residues. The CDR3 coding sequence is TGTGCCAGCAGCCAAGAGGCCCTAGCTGGCGAGCAGTACTTC. Protein product: CASSQEALAGEQYF.

This rearrangement joins TRBV10-3 to TRBJ2-2, with 11 nucleotides matching TRBD2. Germline CDR1 and CDR2: ENHRY and SYGVKD. The CDR3 length is 13 residues. V lost 10 bases to trimming and J lost 6 bases; unmatched junction nucleotides: 4. CDR3 protein: CATLAGGSGELFF. CDR3 in DNA: TGTGCCACATTAGCGGGGGGGTCCGGGGAGCTGTTTTTT.

V usage is TRBV2 and J usage is TRBJ2-7, with no clear D. The V end lost 4 bases, the J end lost 0 bases, and 10 bases lay between the germline ends. CDR1 is SNHLY, CDR2 FYNNEI, per germline. This CDR3 comprises 14 residues. The CDR3 here is CASSVQVNSYEQYF. The CDR3, as DNA: TGTGCCAGCAGTGTCCAGGTGAACTCCTACGAGCAGTACTTC.

The V and J genes are TRBV5-6 and TRBJ2-5; D unclear. CDR1 is SGHDT and CDR2 is YYEEEE in the germline V gene. The CDR3 has 13 amino acids. Trimming pared 2 bases from V and 5 bases from J, leaving 10 bases between. As DNA, the CDR3 is TGTGCCAGCAGCTTATACAGTCAGGAGACCCAGTACTTC. It specifies CASSLYSQETQYF.

The chain employs TRBV19 and TRBJ1-5, with TRBD1 matching over 9 bases. V lost 8 bases and J lost 4; bases outside the gene matches: 6. CDR1 and CDR2 from the germline V gene are LNHDA and SQIVND (reference sequence). The CDR3 totals 14 residues. CDR3 coding DNA: TGTGCCAGTGACCGGACAGGGGCGAATCAGCCCCAGCATTTT. Translation gives CASDRTGANQPQHF.

The chain's CDR3 is CASSQELAGGQETQYF. For the CDR3, the DNA is TGTGCCAGCAGCCAAGAACTAGCGGGGGGCCAAGAGACCCAGTACTTC. The chain carries TRBV7-2 and TRBJ2-5; 12 bases agree with TRBD2. V gave up 5 bases and J gave up 1 base; unmatched junction bases: 5. This CDR3 contains 16 residues. Germline assignment: CDR1 SGHTA and CDR2 FQGNSA.

The genes are TRBV5-6 and TRBJ1-5; D is uncertain. The ends were cut back, 3 bases at V and 3 bases at J, with 10 bases in the middle. CDR3 length: 14 residues. The germline gives CDR1 SGHDT, CDR2 YYEEEE. CDR3 loop: CASSSTEANQPQHF. CDR3 DNA sequence: TGTGCCAGCAGCTCCACCGAAGCCAATCAGCCCCAGCATTTT.

Here the CDR3 DNA reads TGTGCCAGTAGTCCGGGTGGTGGAAACACCATATATTTT. It is translated as CASSPGGGNTIYF. The V gene is TRBV19, the J gene TRBJ1-3; D call uncertain. In germline, CDR1 is LNHDA, CDR2 SQIVND (reference sequence). The CDR3 covers 13 residues. V was shortened by 5 bases and J by 3 bases, with 8 bases between the two germline ends.

The chain is built from TRBV10-1 and TRBJ1-1; 9 nucleotides match TRBD1. CDR1 and CDR2 from the germline V gene are WNHNN and SYGVQD (reference sequence). The CDR3 contains 15 residues. V gave up 0 bases and J gave up 12 bases; unmatched junction bases: 11. In DNA, the CDR3 is TGCGCCAGCAGTGAGTCTCTAACAGGGGGCGCCGGGACTTTCTTT. This translates into CASSESLTGGAGTFF.

The sample holds a few counts of this clone. The chain couples TRBV5-4 to TRBJ2-7; D ambiguous. CDR3 length: 12 residues. The ends were cut back, 3 bases at V and 6 bases at J, with 10 bases in the middle. The germline CDR1 and CDR2 sequences are SGHNT and YYREEE (reference sequence). The CDR3 sequence: CASSSHSGEQYF. DNA for the CDR3: TGTGCCAGCAGCTCCCACAGTGGCGAGCAGTACTTC.

J is TRBJ1-2 and V is TRBV5-1, with 9 bases fitting TRBD1. Trimming cost V 3 bases and J 2 bases; bases outside gene matches: 2. Germline V lookup: CDR1 SGHRS, CDR2 YFSETQ. The CDR3 sequence is 14 residues long. The CDR3 DNA is TGCGCCAGCAGCTCCGGGACAGGGAACTATGGCTACACCTTC. It translates to CASSSGTGNYGYTF.

This chain joins TRBV5-1 and TRBJ2-7; TRBD2 agrees at 8 bases. This CDR3 contains 14 residues. Trimming cost V 2 bases and J 6 bases; bases outside gene matches: 7. Germline CDR1 and CDR2: SGHRS and YFSETQ. CDR3 nucleotide sequence: TGCGCCAGCAGCTTAGGAATCGGGGGGGTCGAGCAGTACTTC. Protein: CASSLGIGGVEQYF.

DNA of the CDR3: TGTGCCAGCAGCTTGACAGGGGATGGGGAGACCCAGTACTTC. It codes for CASSLTGDGETQYF. The chain combines TRBV5-6 with TRBJ2-5; TRBD1 matches at 7 bases. Trimming at V came to 1 base and at J to 5 bases, leaving 5 bases not matched to a gene. This CDR3 has 14 amino acids. CDR1 is SGHDT, CDR2 YYEEEE, per germline. Using reference TRBV5-6 and TRBJ2-5 for the parts outside the CDR3, the full variable domain is DAGVTQSPTHLIKTRGQQVTLRCSPKSGHDTVSWYQQALGQGPQFIFQYYEEEERQRGNFPDRFSGHQFPNYSSELNVNALLLGDSALYLCASSLTGDGETQYFGPGTRLLVL.